Reported below is one TCR beta chain. Its antigen is unidentified. This entry is derived from a study of T cell responses to AZD1222 COVID-19 vaccine. Study outcomes and limitations: Regions 160-218 and 743-854 dominated among vaccine-associated CD4 TCRs spanning spike. Only a handful of AZD1222 recipients, more than five in all, had baseline seropositivity.

The germline V gene has CDR1 LGHNA and CDR2 YNFKEQ. Deletions cut 0 bases from V and 4 bases from J, with 19 bases between. This CDR3 region has 18 residues. Here immunoSEQ multiplex PCR was the method, and the copy in TCRdb shows in-frame clones only, minus some. Among 100,000 to 150,000 clones listed, approximately 90% were seen once. Specimen: peripheral blood, collected on day 0 of AZD1222 vaccination. The gene calls are TRBV4-2 and TRBJ1-3; perhaps TRBD1 as D (6 bases). The TCR comes from an adult in good health. CDR3 DNA sequence: TGTGCCAGCAGCCAAGAAGGACGACAGGCATCGAGAGGAAACACCATATATTTT. It encodes CASSQEGRQASRGNTIYF.